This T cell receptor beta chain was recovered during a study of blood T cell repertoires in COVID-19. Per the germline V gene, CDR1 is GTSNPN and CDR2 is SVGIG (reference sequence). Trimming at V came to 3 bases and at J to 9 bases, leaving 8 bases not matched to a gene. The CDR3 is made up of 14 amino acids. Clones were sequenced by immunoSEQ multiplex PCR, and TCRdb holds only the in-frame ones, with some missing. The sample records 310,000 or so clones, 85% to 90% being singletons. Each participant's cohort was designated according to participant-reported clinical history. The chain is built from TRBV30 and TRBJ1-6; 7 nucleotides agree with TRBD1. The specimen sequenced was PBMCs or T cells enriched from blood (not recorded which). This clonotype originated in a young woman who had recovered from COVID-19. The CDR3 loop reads CAWRTTGSGSPLHF. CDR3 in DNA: TGTGCCTGGAGGACGACAGGGAGCGGTTCACCCCTCCACTTT.